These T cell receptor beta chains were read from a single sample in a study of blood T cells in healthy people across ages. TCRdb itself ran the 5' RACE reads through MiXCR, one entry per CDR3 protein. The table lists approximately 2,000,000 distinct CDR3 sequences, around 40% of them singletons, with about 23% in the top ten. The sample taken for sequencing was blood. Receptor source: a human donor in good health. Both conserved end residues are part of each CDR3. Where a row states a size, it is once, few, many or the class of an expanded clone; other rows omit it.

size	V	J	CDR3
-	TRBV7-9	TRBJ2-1	CASSLGLADTQFF
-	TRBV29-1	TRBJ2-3	CSVVRATDTQYF
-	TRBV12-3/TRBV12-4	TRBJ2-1	CASSQSGGAWLPTEQFF
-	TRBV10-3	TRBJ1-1	CATQIRTAVEAFF
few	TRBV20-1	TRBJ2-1	CSARTPSGWNEQFF
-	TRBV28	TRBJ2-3	CASSSRTGPTDTQYF
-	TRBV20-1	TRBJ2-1	CSARRIFWNNEQFF
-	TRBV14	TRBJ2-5	CASSQERVRETQYF
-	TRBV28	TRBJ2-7	CASEEWAGGSYEQYF
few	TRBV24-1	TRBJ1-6	CATYTIDRERVNSPLHF
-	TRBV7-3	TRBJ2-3	CAGGFGDGRDTQYF
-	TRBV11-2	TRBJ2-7	CASSPSSGRIGEQYF
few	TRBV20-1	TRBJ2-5	CSARAKSGGIRETQYF
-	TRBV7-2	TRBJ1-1	CASSSQGGMVNTEAFF
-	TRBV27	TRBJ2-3	CASKDQGSDTQYF
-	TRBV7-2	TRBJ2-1	CASSSHGASGDPWFF
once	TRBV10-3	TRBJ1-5	CAIGRDTNQPQHF
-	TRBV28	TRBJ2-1	CVSSLRTSGGQIYNEQFF
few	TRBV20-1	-	CSALEGTGAYEQYF
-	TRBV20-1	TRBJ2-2	CSARGSRPSTGELFF
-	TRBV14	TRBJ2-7	CASSQGQGSLGEQYF
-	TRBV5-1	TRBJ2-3	CASSLPPGGIQDTQYF
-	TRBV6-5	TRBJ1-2	CASSRAGGGYTF
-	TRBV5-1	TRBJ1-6	CASSSSIGTDNSPLHF
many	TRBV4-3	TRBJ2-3	CASSQSHTDTQYF
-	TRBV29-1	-	CGVVADTSSPLYRETQYF
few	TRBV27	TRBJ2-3	CASSQRTITDTQYF
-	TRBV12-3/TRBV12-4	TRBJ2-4	CVSSLGQRLGQYF
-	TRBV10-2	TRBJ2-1	CASMGEDEQFF
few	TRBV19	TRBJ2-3	CASRRDTDTQYF
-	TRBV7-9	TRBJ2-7	CASSLPGGVPYEQYF
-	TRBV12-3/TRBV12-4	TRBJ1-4	CASSLLREGLFF
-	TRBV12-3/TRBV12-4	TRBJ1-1	CASRDRFRSTEAFF
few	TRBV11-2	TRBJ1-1	CASSLSGITGEAFF
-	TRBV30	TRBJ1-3	CAWSAGSLFSGNTIYF
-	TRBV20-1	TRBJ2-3	CSAKLGGRGTDTQYF
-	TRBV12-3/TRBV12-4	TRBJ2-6	CASSFTDSGANVLTF
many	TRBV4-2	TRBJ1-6	CASSQDPPGYNSPLHF
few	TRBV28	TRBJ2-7	CASSNQRALTYEQYF
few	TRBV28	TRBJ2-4	CASPPGVLGYF
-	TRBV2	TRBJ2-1	CASSERGGPYNEQFF
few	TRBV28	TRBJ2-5	CATTAGGRQETQYF
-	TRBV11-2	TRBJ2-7	CASSFETRSAGLPQYF
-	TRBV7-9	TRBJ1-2	CASSSRPRGSDGYTF
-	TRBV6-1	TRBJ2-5	CASRNIQETQYF
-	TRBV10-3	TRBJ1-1	CAISESGTGSGDTEAFF
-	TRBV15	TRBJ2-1	CATSSRQGSYNEQFF
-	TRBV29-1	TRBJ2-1	CSGSGGAYNEQFF
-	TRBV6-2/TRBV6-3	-	CASRRSGHSTYEQYF
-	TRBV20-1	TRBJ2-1	CSAGRRGGDYNEQFF